The sequence of this T cell receptor beta chain was determined in a study of CXCR3-negative and CXCR3-positive naive CD8 T cells. Germline CDR1 is SQVTM and CDR2 is ANQGSEA. CDR3 length equals 12 residues. UMI-tagged TRB cDNA libraries were built via 5' RACE. One entry per CDR3 protein, without DNA, is what TCRdb gives after re-calling the 5' RACE reads. Its clone listing holds roughly 86,000 distinct CDR3 sequences. What was sequenced was naive CXCR3- CD8+ T cells from blood. Subset noted: CD45RO-CCR7+CD27+CD95- naive CD8+ T cells lacking CXCR3 (TNR3-). The chain employs TRBV29-1 and TRBJ1-1; TCRdb picks TRBD1, but there is no DNA to check that call. This clonotype originated in a human donor in good health. Some clones in this sample may be carry-over from other donors' samples. This chain's CDR3 is CSVLTGSPGAFF.